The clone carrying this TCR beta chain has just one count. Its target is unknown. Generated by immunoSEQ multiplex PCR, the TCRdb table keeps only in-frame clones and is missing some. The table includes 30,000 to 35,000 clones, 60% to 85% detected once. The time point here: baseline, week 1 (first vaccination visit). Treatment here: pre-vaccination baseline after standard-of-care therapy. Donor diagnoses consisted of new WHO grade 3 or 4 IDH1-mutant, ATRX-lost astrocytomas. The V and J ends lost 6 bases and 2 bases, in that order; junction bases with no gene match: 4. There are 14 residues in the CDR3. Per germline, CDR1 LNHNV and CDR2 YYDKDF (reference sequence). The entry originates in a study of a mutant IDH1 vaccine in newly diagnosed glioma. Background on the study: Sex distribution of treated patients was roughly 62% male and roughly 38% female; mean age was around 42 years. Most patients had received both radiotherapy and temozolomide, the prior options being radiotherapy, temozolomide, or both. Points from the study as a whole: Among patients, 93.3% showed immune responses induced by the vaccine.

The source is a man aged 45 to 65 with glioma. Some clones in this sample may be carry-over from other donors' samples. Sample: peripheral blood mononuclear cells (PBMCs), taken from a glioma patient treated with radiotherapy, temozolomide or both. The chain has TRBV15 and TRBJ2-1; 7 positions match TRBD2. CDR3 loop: CATSLGGTYNEQFF. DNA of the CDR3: TGTGCCACCAGTCTCGGGGGGACCTACAATGAGCAGTTCTTC.